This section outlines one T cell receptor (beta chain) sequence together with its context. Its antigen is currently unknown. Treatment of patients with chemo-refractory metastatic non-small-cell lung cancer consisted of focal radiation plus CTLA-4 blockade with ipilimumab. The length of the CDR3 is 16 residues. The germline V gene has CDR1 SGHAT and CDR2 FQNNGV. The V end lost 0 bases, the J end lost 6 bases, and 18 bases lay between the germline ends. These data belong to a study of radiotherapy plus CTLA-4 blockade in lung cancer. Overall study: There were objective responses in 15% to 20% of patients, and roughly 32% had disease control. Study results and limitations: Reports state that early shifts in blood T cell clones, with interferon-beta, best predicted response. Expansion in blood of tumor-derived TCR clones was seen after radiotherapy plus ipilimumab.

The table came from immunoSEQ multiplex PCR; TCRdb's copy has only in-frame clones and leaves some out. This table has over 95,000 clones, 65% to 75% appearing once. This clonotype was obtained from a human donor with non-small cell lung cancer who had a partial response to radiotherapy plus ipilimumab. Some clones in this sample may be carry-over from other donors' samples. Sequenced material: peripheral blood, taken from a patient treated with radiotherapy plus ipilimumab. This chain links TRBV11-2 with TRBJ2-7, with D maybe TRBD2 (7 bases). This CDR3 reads CASSLERGWGGSEQYF. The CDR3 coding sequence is TGTGCCAGCAGCTTAGAAAGGGGGTGGGGGGGTAGCGAGCAGTACTTC.